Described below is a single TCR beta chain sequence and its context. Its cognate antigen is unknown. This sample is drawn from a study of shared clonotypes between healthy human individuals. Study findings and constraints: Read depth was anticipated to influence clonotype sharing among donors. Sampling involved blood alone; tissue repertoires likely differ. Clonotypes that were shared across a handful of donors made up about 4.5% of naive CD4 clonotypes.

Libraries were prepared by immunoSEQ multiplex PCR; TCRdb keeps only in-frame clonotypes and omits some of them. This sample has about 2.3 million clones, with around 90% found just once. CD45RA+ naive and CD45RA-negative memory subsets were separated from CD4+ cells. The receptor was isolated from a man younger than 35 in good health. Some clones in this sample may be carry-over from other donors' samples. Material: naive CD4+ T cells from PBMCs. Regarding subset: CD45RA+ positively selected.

In DNA form, the CDR3 reads TGTGCCAGCAGCGTAGACCAGCAGGTGGGGCGCCAGGGTGGCTATGGCTACACCTTC. Amino acid sequence: CASSVDQQVGRQGGYGYTF. This chain joins TRBV9 and TRBJ1-2; maybe TRBD1 (5 bases). The CDR3 sequence is 19 residues long. V was cut by 0 bases and J by 4 bases, with 25 bases left in between. Germline values: CDR1 SGDLS, CDR2 YYNGEE.